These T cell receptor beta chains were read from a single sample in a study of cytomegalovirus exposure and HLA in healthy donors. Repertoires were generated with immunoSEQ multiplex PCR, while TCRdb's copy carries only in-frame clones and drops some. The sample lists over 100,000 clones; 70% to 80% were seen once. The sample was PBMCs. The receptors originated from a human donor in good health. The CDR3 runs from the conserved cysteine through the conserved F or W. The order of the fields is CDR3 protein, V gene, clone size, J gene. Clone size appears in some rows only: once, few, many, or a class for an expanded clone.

CDR3: CASTNWGQGAKSSYEQYF
V: TRBV2
size: .
J: TRBJ2-7

CDR3: CASSSGTGAQVGEKLFF
V: TRBV19
size: few
J: TRBJ1-4

CDR3: CASSIVVATHEQFF
V: TRBV19
size: once
J: TRBJ2-1

CDR3: CAWIPGGQTDTQYF
V: TRBV30
size: .
J: TRBJ2-3

CDR3: CASSESWRTGGVGGYTF
V: TRBV25-1
size: .
J: TRBJ1-2

CDR3: CAWSHTRGTYNEQFF
V: TRBV30
size: .
J: TRBJ2-1

CDR3: CASSSGEEETQYF
V: TRBV7-6
size: .
J: TRBJ2-5

CDR3: CASSPGLGRGYEQFF
V: TRBV7-9
size: .
J: TRBJ2-1

CDR3: CASSQEDNPTDTQYF
V: TRBV4-2
size: .
J: TRBJ2-3

CDR3: CASSSGLAGGINNEQFF
V: TRBV5-1
size: .
J: TRBJ2-1

CDR3: CASSLKRGTEAFF
V: TRBV19
size: .
J: TRBJ1-1

CDR3: CASSFTLPGVGGYTF
V: TRBV5-5
size: .
J: TRBJ1-2

CDR3: CASSDSTGGFISNQPQHF
V: TRBV6-4
size: few
J: TRBJ1-5

CDR3: CSVGDRGSNQPQHF
V: TRBV29-1
size: .
J: TRBJ1-5

CDR3: CASSDGRATDTQYF
V: TRBV6-1
size: .
J: TRBJ2-3

CDR3: CASSRDRSLYNEQFF
V: TRBV5-1
size: .
J: TRBJ2-1

CDR3: CASARGLAGVKEETQYF
V: TRBV7-9
size: .
J: TRBJ2-5

CDR3: CSVARASNEKLFF
V: TRBV29-1
size: few
J: TRBJ1-4

CDR3: CASSLAAGERDTQYF
V: TRBV7-9
size: .
J: TRBJ2-3

CDR3: CASSQGGGRGDYGYTF
V: TRBV4-1
size: .
J: TRBJ1-2

CDR3: CASSSLSYEQYF
V: TRBV7-9
size: .
J: TRBJ2-7

CDR3: CASSVSPGQGATEAFF
V: TRBV5-1
size: few
J: TRBJ1-1

CDR3: CSAYSPPDSHTEAFF
V: TRBV29-1
size: .
J: TRBJ1-1

CDR3: CASSYSGSKLNEQFF
V: TRBV7-6
size: .
J: TRBJ2-1

CDR3: CASRGGQKAFF
V: TRBV28
size: .
J: TRBJ1-1

CDR3: CASSLDRGQVSTEAFF
V: TRBV7-9
size: .
J: TRBJ1-1

CDR3: CSVGDRGPGELFF
V: TRBV29-1
size: .
J: TRBJ2-2

CDR3: CASTVRSSGANVLTF
V: TRBV28
size: .
J: TRBJ2-6

CDR3: CASRHIGGQGRGNQPQHF
V: TRBV19
size: .
J: TRBJ1-5

CDR3: CASSLGGTGNYLFF
V: TRBV7-2
size: once
J: TRBJ1-4

CDR3: CASMGAVAYEQYF
V: TRBV6-5
size: .
J: .

CDR3: CASSIDRQGTGELFF
V: TRBV27
size: .
J: TRBJ2-2

CDR3: CASSLGMNTEAFF
V: TRBV7-9
size: .
J: TRBJ1-1

CDR3: CASSLILYRTSSYNEQFF
V: TRBV27
size: few
J: TRBJ2-1

CDR3: CASSPGQENTEAFF
V: TRBV7-6
size: many
J: TRBJ1-1

CDR3: CASNEAGTERYEQYF
V: TRBV5-6
size: .
J: TRBJ2-7

CDR3: CASSLPVWGEPYYEQYF
V: TRBV7-8
size: .
J: TRBJ2-7

CDR3: CAIGTSGINEQFF
V: TRBV27
size: .
J: TRBJ2-1

CDR3: CASSLSFTGRDGYTF
V: TRBV27
size: .
J: TRBJ1-2

CDR3: CASSPSAGLAGGENIQYF
V: TRBV7-3
size: .
J: TRBJ2-4